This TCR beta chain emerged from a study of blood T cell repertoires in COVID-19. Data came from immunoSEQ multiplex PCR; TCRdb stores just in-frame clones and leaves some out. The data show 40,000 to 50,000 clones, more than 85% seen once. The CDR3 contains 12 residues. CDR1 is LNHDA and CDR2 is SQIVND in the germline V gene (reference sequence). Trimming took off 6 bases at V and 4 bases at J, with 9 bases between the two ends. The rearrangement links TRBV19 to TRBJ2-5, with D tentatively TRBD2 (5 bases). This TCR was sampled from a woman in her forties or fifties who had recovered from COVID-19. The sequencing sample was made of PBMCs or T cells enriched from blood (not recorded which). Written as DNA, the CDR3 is TGTGCCAGTAGCCGAGGGTCAGAGACCCAGTACTTC. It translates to CASSRGSETQYF.